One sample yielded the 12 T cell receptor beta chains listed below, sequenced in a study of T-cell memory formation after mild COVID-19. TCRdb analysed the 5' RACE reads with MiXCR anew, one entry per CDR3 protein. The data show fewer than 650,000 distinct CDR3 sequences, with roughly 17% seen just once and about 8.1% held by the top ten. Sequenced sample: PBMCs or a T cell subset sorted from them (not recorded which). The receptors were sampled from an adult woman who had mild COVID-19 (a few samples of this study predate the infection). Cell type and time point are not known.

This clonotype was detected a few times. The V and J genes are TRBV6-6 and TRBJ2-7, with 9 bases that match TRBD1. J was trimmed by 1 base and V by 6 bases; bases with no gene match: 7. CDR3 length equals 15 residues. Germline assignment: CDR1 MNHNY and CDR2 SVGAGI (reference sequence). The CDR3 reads CASSYGQGKSYEQYF. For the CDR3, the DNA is TGTGCCAGCAGCTACGGACAGGGGAAATCCTACGAGCAGTACTTC.

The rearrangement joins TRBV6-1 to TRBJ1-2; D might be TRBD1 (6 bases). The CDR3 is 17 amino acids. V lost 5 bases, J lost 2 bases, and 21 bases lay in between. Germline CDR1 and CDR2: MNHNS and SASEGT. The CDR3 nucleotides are TGTGCCAGCAGTTTTCACAGGGAGACGGCCACCAACTATGGCTACACCTTC. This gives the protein CASSFHRETATNYGYTF.

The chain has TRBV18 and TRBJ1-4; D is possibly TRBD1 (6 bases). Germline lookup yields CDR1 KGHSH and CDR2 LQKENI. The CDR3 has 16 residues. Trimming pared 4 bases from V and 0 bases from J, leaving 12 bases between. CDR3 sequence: CASSLSTGATNEKLFF. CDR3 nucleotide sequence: TGTGCCAGCTCACTCTCGACAGGTGCAACTAATGAAAAACTGTTTTTT.

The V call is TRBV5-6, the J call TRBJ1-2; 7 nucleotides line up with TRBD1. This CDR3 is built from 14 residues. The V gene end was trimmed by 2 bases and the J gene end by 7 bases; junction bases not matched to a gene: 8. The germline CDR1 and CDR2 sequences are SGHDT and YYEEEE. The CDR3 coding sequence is TGTGCCAGCAGCTTCCCGACAGGGAGGACTGGCTACACCTTC. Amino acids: CASSFPTGRTGYTF.

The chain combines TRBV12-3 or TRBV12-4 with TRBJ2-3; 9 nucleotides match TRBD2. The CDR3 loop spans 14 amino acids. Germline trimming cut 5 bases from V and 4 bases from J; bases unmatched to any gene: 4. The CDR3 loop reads CASSPGLASDTQYF. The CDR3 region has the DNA TGTGCCAGCAGTCCGGGACTAGCATCAGATACGCAGTATTTT.

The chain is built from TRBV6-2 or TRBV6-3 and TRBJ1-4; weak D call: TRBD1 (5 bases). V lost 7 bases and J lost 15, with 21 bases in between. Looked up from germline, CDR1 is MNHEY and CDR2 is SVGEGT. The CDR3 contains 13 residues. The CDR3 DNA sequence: TGTGCCAGCACCCGGGACGGTGGGGCCAAGGTGTTTTTT. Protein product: CASTRDGGAKVFF.

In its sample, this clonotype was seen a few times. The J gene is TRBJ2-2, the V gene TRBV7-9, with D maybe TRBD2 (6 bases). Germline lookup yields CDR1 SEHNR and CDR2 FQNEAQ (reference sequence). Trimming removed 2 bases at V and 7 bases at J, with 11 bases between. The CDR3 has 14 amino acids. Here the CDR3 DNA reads TGTGCCAGCAGCTTAATGGTCGGGAGCGGGGAGCTGTTTTTT. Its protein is CASSLMVGSGELFF.

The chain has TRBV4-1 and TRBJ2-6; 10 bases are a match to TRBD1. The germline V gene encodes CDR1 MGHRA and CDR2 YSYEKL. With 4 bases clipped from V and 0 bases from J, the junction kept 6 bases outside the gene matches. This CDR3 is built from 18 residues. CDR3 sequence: CASSLGDRGASGANVLTF. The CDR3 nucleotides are TGCGCCAGCAGCCTTGGGGACAGGGGCGCCTCTGGGGCCAACGTCCTGACTTTC.

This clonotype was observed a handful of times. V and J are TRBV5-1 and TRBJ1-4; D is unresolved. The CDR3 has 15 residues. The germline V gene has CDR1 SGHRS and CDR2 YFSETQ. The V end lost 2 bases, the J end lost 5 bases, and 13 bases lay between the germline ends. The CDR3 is CASSFVGSENEKLFF. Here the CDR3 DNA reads TGCGCCAGCAGCTTCGTGGGCAGCGAGAATGAAAAACTGTTTTTT.

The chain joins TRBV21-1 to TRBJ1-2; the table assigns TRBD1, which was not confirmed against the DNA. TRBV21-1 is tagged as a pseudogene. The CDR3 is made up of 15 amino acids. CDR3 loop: CASSGSGTSYYGYTF. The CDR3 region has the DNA TGTGCCAGCAGCGGCTCCGGGACATCCTACTATGGCTACACCTTC.

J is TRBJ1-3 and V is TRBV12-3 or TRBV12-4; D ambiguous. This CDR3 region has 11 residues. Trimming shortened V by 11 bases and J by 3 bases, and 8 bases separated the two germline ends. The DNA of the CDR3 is TGTGCCGACCGGATTGGAAACACCATATATTTT. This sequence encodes CADRIGNTIYF.

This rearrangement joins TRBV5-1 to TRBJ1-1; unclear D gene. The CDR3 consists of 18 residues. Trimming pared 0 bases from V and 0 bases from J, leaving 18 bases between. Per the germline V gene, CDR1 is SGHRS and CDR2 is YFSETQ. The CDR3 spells CASSLALASGNLNTEAFF. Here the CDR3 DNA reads TGCGCCAGCAGCTTGGCCTTGGCTTCCGGGAATTTGAACACTGAAGCTTTCTTT.